This TCR beta chain was recorded in a study of CXCR3-negative and CXCR3-positive naive CD8 T cells. The CDR3 is 13 amino acids. Germline CDR1 reads SGHNT; CDR2 reads YYREEE (reference sequence). Through 5' RACE with UMI labels, the TRB cDNA libraries were prepared. TCRdb re-called the 5' RACE reads and gives one entry per CDR3 protein, without DNA. The sample yields about 120,000 distinct CDR3 sequences, of which the top ten take up around 0.5%. This sequence joins TRBV5-4 and TRBJ2-5. Sequencing was done on a sample of naive CXCR3- CD8+ T cells from blood. Subset in this sample: CD45RO-CCR7+CD27+CD95- naive CD8+ T cells lacking CXCR3 (TNR3-). This sequence originates from a human donor in good health. Some clones in this sample may be carry-over from other donors' samples. CDR3 sequence: CASSLLAEETQYF. Full variable domain (rest looked up from reference TRBV5-4 and TRBJ2-5): ETGVTQSPTHLIKTRGQQVTLRCSSQSGHNTVSWYQQALGQGPQFIFQYYREEENGRGNFPPRFSGLQFPNYSSELNVNALELDDSALYLCASSLLAEETQYFGPGTRLLVL.